What follows is one T cell receptor (beta chain) and its context. Antigen: not known. This sample was taken from a study of cytomegalovirus exposure and HLA in healthy donors. Study details: Early release data held some 79 million unique TCRs from HLA-typed donors.

V was cut by 3 bases and J by 7 bases, with 13 bases left in between. Germline V lookup: CDR1 SNHLY, CDR2 FYNNEI. CDR3 size: 14 residues. The PCR used 60 Vbeta and 13 Jbeta primers. The repertoire was sequenced with immunoSEQ multiplex PCR; TCRdb's copy has only in-frame clones and lacks some. Found here are tens of thousands of clones, 80% to 90% of them singletons; the top ten hold under 20%. Study results and limitations: A later analysis, which compared TCR beta chains of equal frequency, found the HLA-associated ones more clonally expanded. Previously analyzed data showed that most TCR beta V segments were productive at a frequency of about 87% or about 30%.

This sequence was found in a man aged 70 or older in good health and CMV-seropositive. The chain couples TRBV2 to TRBJ1-5; a weak D match, TRBD1 (6 bases). Sequenced sample: PBMCs. The CDR3 sequence: CASSEYGGGQPQHF. CDR3 DNA sequence: TGTGCCAGCAGTGAGTATGGGGGCGGGCAGCCCCAGCATTTT.